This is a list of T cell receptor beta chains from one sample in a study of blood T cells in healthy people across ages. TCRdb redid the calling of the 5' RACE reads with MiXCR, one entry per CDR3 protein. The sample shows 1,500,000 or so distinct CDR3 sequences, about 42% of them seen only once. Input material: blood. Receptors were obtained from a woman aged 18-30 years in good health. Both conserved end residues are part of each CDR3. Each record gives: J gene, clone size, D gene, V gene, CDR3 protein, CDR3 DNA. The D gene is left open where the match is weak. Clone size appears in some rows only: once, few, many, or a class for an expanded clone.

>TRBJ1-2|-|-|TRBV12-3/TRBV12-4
CASRETDYYGYTF
TGTGCCAGCAGGGAGACAGATTACTATGGCTACACCTTC
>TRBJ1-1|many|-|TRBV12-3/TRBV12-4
CASTPRGTEAFF
TGTGCCAGCACCCCAAGGGGGACTGAAGCTTTCTTT
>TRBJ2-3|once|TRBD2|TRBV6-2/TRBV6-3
CATNPPYSGVPETDTQYF
TGTGCCACAAACCCCCCCTATAGCGGGGTACCTGAAACAGATACGCAGTATTTT
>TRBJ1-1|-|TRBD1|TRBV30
CASDRGVNTEAFF
TGTGCCTCGGACAGGGGGGTGAACACTGAAGCTTTCTTT
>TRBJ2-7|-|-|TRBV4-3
CASSQGNRTTSYEQYF
TGCGCCAGCAGCCAAGGCAACAGGACCACGTCCTACGAGCAGTACTTC
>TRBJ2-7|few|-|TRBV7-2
CASTAGFREQYF
TGTGCCAGCACCGCAGGTTTTCGCGAGCAGTACTTC
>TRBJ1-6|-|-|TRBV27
CASSTPSGSNSPLHF
TGTGCCAGCAGTACCCCTTCTGGAAGTAATTCACCCCTCCACTTT
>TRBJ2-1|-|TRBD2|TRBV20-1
CSRSGVSYNEQFF
TGCAGTCGTAGCGGGGTCTCCTACAATGAGCAGTTCTTC
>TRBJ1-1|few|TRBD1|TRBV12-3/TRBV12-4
CASSPGGRGDTEAFF
TGTGCCAGCAGTCCCGGTGGCAGGGGGGACACTGAAGCTTTCTTT
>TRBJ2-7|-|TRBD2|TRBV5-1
CASSLVASGDDPSYEQYF
TGCGCCAGCAGCTTGGTGGCTAGCGGAGACGATCCATCCTACGAGCAGTACTTC
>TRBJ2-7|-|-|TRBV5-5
CASSLERVFYEQYF
TGTGCCAGCAGCTTGGAGCGAGTGTTCTACGAGCAGTACTTC
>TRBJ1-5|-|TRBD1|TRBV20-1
CSAIRQGNQPQHF
TGCAGTGCTATTAGACAGGGAAATCAGCCCCAGCATTTT
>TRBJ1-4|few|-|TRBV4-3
CASSRGDSNEKLFF
TGCGCCAGCAGCCGGGGAGACAGCAATGAAAAACTGTTTTTT
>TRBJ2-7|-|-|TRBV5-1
CASSWGPGGYEQYF
TGCGCCAGCAGCTGGGGCCCTGGAGGCTACGAGCAGTACTTC
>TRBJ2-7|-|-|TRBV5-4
CASSGRSSNEQYF
TGTGCCAGCAGCGGGCGCTCGTCTAACGAGCAGTACTTC
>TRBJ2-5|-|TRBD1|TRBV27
CASSPNRGLTYEQYF
TGTGCCAGCAGTCCAAACAGGGGGCTAACGTATGAGCAGTACTTC
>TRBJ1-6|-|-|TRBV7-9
CASSARDNSPLHF
TGTGCCAGCAGTGCAAGGGATAATTCACCCCTCCACTTT
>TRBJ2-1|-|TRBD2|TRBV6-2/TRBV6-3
CASSDQGEGEQFF
TGTGCCAGCAGTGACCAAGGGGAGGGTGAGCAGTTCTTC
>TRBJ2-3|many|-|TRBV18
CASSPVGGTDTQYF
TGTGCCAGCTCACCAGTCGGGGGCACAGATACGCAGTATTTT
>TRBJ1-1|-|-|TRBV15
CATSRVQGNQGEAFF
TGTGCCACCAGCAGAGTCCAAGGGAATCAGGGGGAAGCTTTCTTT
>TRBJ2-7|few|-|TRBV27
CASSLYLSGGTYEQYF
TGTGCCAGCAGTTTATATCTATCGGGGGGCACCTACGAGCAGTACTTC
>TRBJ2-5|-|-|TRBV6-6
CASTLTALTWNEQYF
TGTGCCAGCACTTTGACAGCCCTTACCTGGAATGAGCAGTACTTC